The T cell receptor (beta chain) under discussion was sequenced for a study of cytomegalovirus exposure and HLA in healthy donors (dated by TCRdb to about 2017). Notes on the research overall: An earlier analysis of 587 of the donors reported 276 Gb of sequence data and 95 million to 140 million unique TCR beta sequences obtained from around 190 million T cells. Besides the first cohort of 666 subjects, a separate validation cohort made up of 90 to 150 different subjects was used. Of the 350 to 450 genotyped donors, over 80% were placed in the genetic ancestry cluster associated with self-reported Caucasian donors. The study was designed to test whether signatures of past pathogen exposure could be identified by cataloging public T cell receptors. Rather than using new phenotypic data, the later analysis identified candidate immune exposures from TCR beta sequences and from how often those sequences occurred across donors. To study patterns of TCR occurrence, a later analysis re-analyzed previously published TCR beta repertoires from 666 donors and added high-resolution HLA genotyping. Donor age, sex, ethnicity and CMV serostatus were compiled together with the repertoire data. Because of strong linkage in the cohort, 4 to 6 DR-DQ haplotypes were treated as single units for association and clustering. The T cell repertoires of several hundred subjects were profiled by immunosequencing and related to cytomegalovirus serostatus. Among about 370 genotyped donors of the cohort, an average of around 240,000 unique TCR beta nucleotide sequences was sequenced per donor, of which 15% to 20% were non-productive. Roughly 300 gigabases of sequencing data and 78 million or so unique TCR sequences were included in an early release covering several hundred HLA-typed donors. High-throughput TCR immunosequencing, statistical association of individual TCRs with disease status, and machine learning were combined to predict cytomegalovirus infection status. All discovery cohort repertoires had been generated using a single sequencing platform. An earlier analysis of around 540 of the donors applied high-throughput TCR beta sequencing to assess whether each TCR beta V gene segment acted as functional or pseudogenic. Typing coverage varied by locus: roughly 629-630 donors for A, B, C, DRB1 and DQB1; roughly 560 for DQA1; more than 600 for DPA1; approximately 450 for DPB1. Class I and class II HLA loci were covered by the typing at four-digit resolution. A later genetic analysis used genome-wide SNP genotypes for about 55% of the 666 donors, treating that subset as a discovery cohort.

In regard to this clone: Its target antigen remains unknown. The input lacks base qualities; no much larger clone sits a single base away.

Per the germline V gene, SGHVS is the CDR1 and FNYEAQ is the CDR2. The CDR3, from cysteine to phenylalanine, totals 15 residues. The only DNA kept is the CDR3, 45 bases in frame from the first base. V and J lose 3 bases and 10 bases, and a span of 19 bases separates them. In total, just over 650 healthy bone marrow donors made up the cohort. All cohort members were sampled while nominally healthy, although unrecorded immune exposures were likely present. The donor was CMV seropositive and was included in the group of about 290 seropositive cohort members. Every donor gave a peripheral blood sample, and the peripheral blood mononuclear cells from that sample were used for TCR beta sequencing. Genomic DNA extraction from the blood cell samples was performed with the Qiagen DNeasy Blood Extraction Kit. General conclusions and limits of the study: Specific HLA alleles were associated with over 15,000 TCR beta sequences at a false discovery rate of 0.05 in a later analysis. A later analysis found that HLA-associated TCR beta chains were more clonally expanded and had lower generation probabilities than equally common non-associated chains. Strong co-occurrence of HLA alleles, especially DR and DQ, made assigning TCR associations to individual alleles difficult. In a later genetic analysis, a missense DCLRE1C variant was associated with V-gene and J-gene trimming of TCR beta chains, and the association was replicated in an independent cohort. Some IMGT-functional V segments, including TRBV6-2 and TRBV6-3, could not be told apart with the 87-base-pair reads, so those segments were excluded. A later genetic analysis reported fewer N-insertions in productive TCRs among donors in an Asian-associated ancestry cluster than the roughly 620-donor mean. Three of the identified cytomegalovirus-associated TCR beta chains were confirmed in vitro to be specific for cytomegalovirus antigens. In the study, around 150 TCR beta chains were listed as associated with cytomegalovirus. Linkage disequilibrium might explain the correlated functional status among segregating V segments, but an unknown experimental factor could not be excluded. This cohort had only TCR beta chains sequenced, and the lack of alpha or paired-chain data limited which features could be detected. Most TCR sequences were observed very rarely across donors, whereas some public TCRs were present in many individuals. Immune exposure information for the cohort was limited to CMV serostatus. Sequencing depth was assumed to be roughly uniform across donors in the presence/absence analyses, though that assumption may not hold. The authors suggested that the approach could potentially be extended to other disease states and immunological phenotypes. According to a later analysis, parvovirus B19, influenza, CMV and Epstein-Barr virus appeared linked to several top co-occurrence clusters. Because HLA typing was unavailable for some donors at each locus, only the typed subset was used in association tests. A cluster of highly shared sequence variants was judged likely to represent a technical artifact of the sequencing pipeline. Roughly 15 rarely observed V segments, including chromosome 9 orphons, were excluded from the earlier analysis of about 600 of the donors because counts were too low. In both the original and validation cohorts, the classifier was reported to diagnose cytomegalovirus status with high specificity and sensitivity. According to a later analysis, TCR association rates differed among HLA loci, with DRB1 alleles showing the most associated TCRs and HLA-C alleles showing the fewest. A later analysis found that most CMV-associated TCR beta chains appeared HLA-restricted, with HLA associations seemingly driven largely by CMV exposure. Broadly in line with IMGT annotations, most TCR beta V segments showed up in productive rearrangements about 87% or about 30% of the time in an earlier analysis of about 500 of the donors. A further reported finding was that TCR beta sequences accurately predicted the HLA-A and HLA-B alleles for most subjects in the first cohort.

Libraries were made using the immunoSEQ multiplex PCR assay. For the multiplex PCR, a mixture combining 60 forward primers for TCR Vbeta segments and 13 reverse primers for TCR Jbeta segments was used. Amplification of the CDR3 region of rearranged TCR beta genes was performed with a multiplex PCR assay on genomic DNA. The Illumina HiSeq System was used to sequence the amplified TCR beta libraries as 87-base-pair reads. The authors' pipeline ran thus. A later analysis tallied tens of millions of unique TCR beta chains across the 666 repertoires, and around 12 million of those chains were shared by two or more donors. Raw reads were error-corrected and collapsed into unique sequences by a nearest-neighbor algorithm in which closely related sequences were merged to remove PCR and sequencing errors. CDR3 sequences were aligned to IMGT reference sequences to assign V, D and J gene segments. Each retained sequence needed at least a six-nucleotide match to both a V gene segment and a J gene segment. Rearrangements were classified as productive when the CDR3 lacked stop codons and remained in frame with V and J, and all other rearrangements were classified as non-productive. CDR3 was defined according to IMGT convention as the region running from the second conserved V-encoded cysteine to the conserved J-encoded phenylalanine. Sequences without an unambiguous match to a single V gene segment were excluded from the earlier analysis of over 500 of the donors. An earlier analysis of a few hundred of the donors called V segments functional above 56.7% productive rearrangements and segregating when the between-donor standard deviation exceeded 5%. To diagnose cytomegalovirus status from the catalog of TCR beta chain sequences, a statistical classification framework was built. A later analysis assigned V and J genes by comparing TCR nucleotide sequences with IMGT/GENE-DB human TR gene sequences. A later analysis assigned CDR3 sequences and most-parsimonious VDJ recombination scenarios with the TCRdist pipeline. In a later analysis, each TCR beta chain was defined by its CDR3 amino acid sequence together with its V-gene family, and reads lacking a unique V-gene family were excluded. To address suspected cross-contamination and a sequencing artifact, a later analysis removed roughly 640 highly shared, low-generation-probability nucleotide sequences. In a later analysis, a clonal expansion index was calculated for each public chain from normalized within-repertoire ranks of inferred template counts. Generation probabilities in a later analysis came from a VDJ recombination model fitted to out-of-frame rearrangements, and those results were checked against IGoR. In a later analysis, TCR-TCR, TCR-HLA and TCR-CMV co-occurrence was scored with hypergeometric tests, and a repertoire-size bias correction was applied to TCR pairs. A later analysis estimated false discovery rates by permuting HLA or CMV assignments 20 times. In a later analysis, co-occurring TCRs were grouped using DBSCAN, and TCRdist sequence similarity was added for clustering within HLA-allele-positive subsets. Co-occurrence clustering excluded repertoires with fewer than 30,000 or more than 120,000 public chains, plus five with anomalous nucleotide sharing. TCRdb holds this immuneACCESS table with in-frame rearrangements only. Some clones are missing; in checked studies, unresolved V genes explain under half, and the rest has no known cause. V and J calls and clone size come straight from that table; D and trimming were deduced from the DNA. Recorded for this sample are 100,000 to 150,000 clones; 73% of them occurred a single time. 4.5% to 5% of the sample rests with the top ten.

The receptor's source is a man aged 60-69 years in good health and CMV-seropositive. Sequences were obtained from PBMCs. This receptor chain uses TRBV7-6 and TRBJ2-1; the D region possibly corresponds to TRBD2 (6 bases align). The DNA sequence is as follows: TGTGCCAGCAGCTTTTTCTCTCGTCGCGGGGACGAGCAGTTCTTC. Its amino acids are CASSFFSRRGDEQFF. Reference TRBV7-6 and TRBJ2-1 genes cover what lies past the CDR3, so the full variable domain is GAGVSQSPRYKVTKRGQDVALRCDPISGHVSLYWYRQALGQGPEFLTYFNYEAQQDKSGLPNDRFSAERPEGSISTLTIQRTEQRDSAMYRCASSFFSRRGDEQFFGPGTRLTVL.